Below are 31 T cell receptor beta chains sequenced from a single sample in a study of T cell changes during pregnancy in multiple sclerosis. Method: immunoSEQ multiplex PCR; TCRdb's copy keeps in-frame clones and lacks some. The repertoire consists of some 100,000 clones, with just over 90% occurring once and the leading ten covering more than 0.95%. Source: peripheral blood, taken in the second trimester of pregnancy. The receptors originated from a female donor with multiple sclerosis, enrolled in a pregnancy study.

The CDR3 here is CASSLTRVRDQPQHF. The CDR3 region has the DNA TGTGCCAGCAGCTTAACCCGGGTCAGGGATCAGCCCCAGCATTTT. This chain joins TRBV7-8 and TRBJ1-5, with D maybe TRBD1 (5 bases). CDR1 and CDR2 (germline): SGHVS, FQNEAQ. Trimming removed 2 bases at V and 5 bases at J, with 13 bases between. The CDR3 contains 15 residues.

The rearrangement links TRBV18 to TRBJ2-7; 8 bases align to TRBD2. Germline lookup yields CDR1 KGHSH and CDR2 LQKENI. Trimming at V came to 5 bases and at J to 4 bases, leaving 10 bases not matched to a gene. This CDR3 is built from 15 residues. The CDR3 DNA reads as TGTGCCAGCTCAATCGGAGCGGGAGTGACTTACGAGCAGTACTTC. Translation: CASSIGAGVTYEQYF.

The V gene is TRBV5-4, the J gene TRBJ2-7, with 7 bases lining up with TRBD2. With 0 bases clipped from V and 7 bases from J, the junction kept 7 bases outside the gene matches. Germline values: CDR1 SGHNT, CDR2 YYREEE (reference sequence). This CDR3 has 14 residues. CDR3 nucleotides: TGTGCCAGCAGCTTGGGGGGACTACTCGGGGAGCAGTACTTC. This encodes CASSLGGLLGEQYF.

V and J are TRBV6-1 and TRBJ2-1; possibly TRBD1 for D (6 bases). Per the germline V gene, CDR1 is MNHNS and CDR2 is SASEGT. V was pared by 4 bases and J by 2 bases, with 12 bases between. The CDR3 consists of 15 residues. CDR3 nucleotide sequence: TGTGCCAGCAGTGCGAGACAGGTAGCCTACAATGAGCAGTTCTTC. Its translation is CASSARQVAYNEQFF.

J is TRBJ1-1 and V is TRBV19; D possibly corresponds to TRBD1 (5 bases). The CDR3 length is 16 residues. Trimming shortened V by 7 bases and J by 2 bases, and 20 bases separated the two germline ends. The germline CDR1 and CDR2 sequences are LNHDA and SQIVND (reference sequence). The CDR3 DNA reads TGTGCCAGTACCCTTGACCGGGTACAGGCCAACACTGAAGCTTTCTTT. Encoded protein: CASTLDRVQANTEAFF.

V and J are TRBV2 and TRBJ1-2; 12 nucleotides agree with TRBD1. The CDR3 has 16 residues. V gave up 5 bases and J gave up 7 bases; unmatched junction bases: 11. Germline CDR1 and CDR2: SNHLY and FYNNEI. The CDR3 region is CASSLKAGTGGGGYTF. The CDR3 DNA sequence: TGTGCCAGCAGTCTCAAGGCCGGGACAGGGGGCGGTGGCTACACCTTC.

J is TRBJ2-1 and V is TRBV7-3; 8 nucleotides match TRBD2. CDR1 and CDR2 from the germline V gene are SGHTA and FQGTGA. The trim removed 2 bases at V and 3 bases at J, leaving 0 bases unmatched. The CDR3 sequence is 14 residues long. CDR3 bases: TGTGCCAGCAGCTTACTAGCGGGCTACAATGAGCAGTTCTTC. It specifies CASSLLAGYNEQFF.

The DNA of the CDR3 is TGTGCCAGCAGCGCGGTTAGCGGGGGGCCGCCTACCTACGAGCAGTACTTC. This gives the protein CASSAVSGGPPTYEQYF. V usage is TRBV7-2 and J usage is TRBJ2-7, with 10 bases that match TRBD2. The CDR3 loop spans 17 amino acids. Looked up from germline, CDR1 is SGHTA and CDR2 is FQGNSA. Trimming took 5 bases from V and 2 from J; bases not matched to a gene: 12.

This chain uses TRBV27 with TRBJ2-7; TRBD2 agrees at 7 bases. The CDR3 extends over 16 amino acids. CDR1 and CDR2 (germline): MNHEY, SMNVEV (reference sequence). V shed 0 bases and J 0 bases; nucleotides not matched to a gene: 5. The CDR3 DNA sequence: TGTGCCAGCAGTTTATCATCGGGGGGAAGCTCCTACGAGCAGTACTTC. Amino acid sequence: CASSLSSGGSSYEQYF.

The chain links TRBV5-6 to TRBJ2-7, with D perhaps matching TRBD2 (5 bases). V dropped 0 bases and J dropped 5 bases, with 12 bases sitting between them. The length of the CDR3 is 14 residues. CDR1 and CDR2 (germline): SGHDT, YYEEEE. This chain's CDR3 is CASSLVGVFHEQYF. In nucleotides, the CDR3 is TGTGCCAGCAGCTTGGTGGGAGTGTTCCACGAGCAGTACTTC.

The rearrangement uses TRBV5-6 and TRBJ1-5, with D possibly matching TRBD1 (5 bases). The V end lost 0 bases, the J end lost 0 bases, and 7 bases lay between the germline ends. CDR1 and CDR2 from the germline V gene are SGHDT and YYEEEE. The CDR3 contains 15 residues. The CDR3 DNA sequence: TGTGCCAGCAGCTTGGGGCAGGGTAGCAATCAGCCCCAGCATTTT. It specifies CASSLGQGSNQPQHF.

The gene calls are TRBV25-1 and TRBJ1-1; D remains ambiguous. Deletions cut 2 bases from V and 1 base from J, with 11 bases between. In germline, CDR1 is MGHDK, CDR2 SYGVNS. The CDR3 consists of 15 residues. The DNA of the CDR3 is TGTGCCAGCAGTGAACAGGCAGGTCGGAACACTGAAGCTTTCTTT. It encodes CASSEQAGRNTEAFF. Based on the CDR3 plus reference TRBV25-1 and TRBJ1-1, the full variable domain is EADIYQTPRYLVIGTGKKITLECSQTMGHDKMYWYQQDPGMELHLIHYSYGVNSTEKGDLSSESTVSRIRTEHFPLTLESARPSHTSQYLCASSEQAGRNTEAFFGQGTRLTVV.

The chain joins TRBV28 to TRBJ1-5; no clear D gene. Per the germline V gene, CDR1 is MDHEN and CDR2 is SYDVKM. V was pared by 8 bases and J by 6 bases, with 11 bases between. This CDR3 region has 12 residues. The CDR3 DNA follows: TGTGCCAGCTCCCAGGAGGCTCAGCCCCAGCATTTT. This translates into CASSQEAQPQHF.

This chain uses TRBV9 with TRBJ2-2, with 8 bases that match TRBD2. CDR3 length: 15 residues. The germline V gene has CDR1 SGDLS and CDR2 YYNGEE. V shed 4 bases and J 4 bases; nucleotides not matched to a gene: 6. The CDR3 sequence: CASSPERGTTGELFF. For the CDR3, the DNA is TGTGCCAGCAGCCCAGAGCGGGGGACCACCGGGGAGCTGTTTTTT.

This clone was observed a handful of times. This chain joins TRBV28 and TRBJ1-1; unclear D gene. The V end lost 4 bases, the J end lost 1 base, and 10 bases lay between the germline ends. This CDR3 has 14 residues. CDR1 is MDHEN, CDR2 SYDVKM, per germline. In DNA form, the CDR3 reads TGTGCCAGCAGTTACACAGCCCGGAACACTGAAGCTTTCTTT. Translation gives CASSYTARNTEAFF.

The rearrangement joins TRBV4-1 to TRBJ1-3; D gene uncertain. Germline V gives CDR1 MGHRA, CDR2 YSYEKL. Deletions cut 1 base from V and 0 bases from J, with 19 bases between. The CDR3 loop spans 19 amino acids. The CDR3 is CASSQVYKSGSLSGNTIYF. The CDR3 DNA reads TGCGCCAGCAGCCAAGTCTACAAGAGCGGGTCCCTCTCTGGAAACACCATATATTTT.

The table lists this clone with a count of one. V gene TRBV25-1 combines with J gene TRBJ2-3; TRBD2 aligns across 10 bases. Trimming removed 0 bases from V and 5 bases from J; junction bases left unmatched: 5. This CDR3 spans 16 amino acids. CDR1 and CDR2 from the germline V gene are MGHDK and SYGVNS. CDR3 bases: TGTGCCAGCAGTGAATATAGCGGGAGGAGGAGAGATACGCAGTATTTT. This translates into CASSEYSGRRRDTQYF.

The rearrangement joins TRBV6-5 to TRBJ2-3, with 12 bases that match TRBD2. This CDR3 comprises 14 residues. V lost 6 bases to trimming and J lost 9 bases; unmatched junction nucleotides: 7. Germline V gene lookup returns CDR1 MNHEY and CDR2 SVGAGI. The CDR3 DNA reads TGTGCCAGCAGGGAAGGGACTAGCGGGCGAACGCAGTATTTT. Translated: CASREGTSGRTQYF.

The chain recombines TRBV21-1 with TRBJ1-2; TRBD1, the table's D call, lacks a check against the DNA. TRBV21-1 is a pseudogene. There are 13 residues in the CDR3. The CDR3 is CACGQGLLCGYTF. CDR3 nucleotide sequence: TGTGCCTGCGGACAGGGCCTCCTTTGTGGCTACACCTTC.

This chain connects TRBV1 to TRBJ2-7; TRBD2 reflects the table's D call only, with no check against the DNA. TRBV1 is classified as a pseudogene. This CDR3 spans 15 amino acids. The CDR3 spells CTSSQDRKSSYEQYF. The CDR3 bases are TGCACCAGCAGCCAAGATAGAAAAAGCTCCTACGAGCAGTACTTC.

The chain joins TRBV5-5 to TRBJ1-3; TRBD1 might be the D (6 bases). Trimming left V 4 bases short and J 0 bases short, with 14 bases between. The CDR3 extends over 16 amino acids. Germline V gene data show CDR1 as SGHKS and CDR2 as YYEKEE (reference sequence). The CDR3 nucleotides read TGTGCCAGCAGCGAAGACAGGACTTCCTCTGGAAACACCATATATTTT. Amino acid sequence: CASSEDRTSSGNTIYF.

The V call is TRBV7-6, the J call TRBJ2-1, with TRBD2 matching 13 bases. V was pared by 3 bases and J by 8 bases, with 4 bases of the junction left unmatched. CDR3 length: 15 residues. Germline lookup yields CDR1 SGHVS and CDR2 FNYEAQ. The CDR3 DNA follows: TGTGCCAGCAGCTTCGGACTAGCGGGAGCCGATGAGCAGTTCTTC. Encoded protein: CASSFGLAGADEQFF.

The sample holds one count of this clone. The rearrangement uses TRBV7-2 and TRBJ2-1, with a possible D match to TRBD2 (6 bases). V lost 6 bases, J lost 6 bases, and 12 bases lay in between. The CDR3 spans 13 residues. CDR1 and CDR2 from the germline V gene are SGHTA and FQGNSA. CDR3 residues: CASRPLAPNEQFF. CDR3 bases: TGTGCCAGCAGACCCCTAGCGCCCAATGAGCAGTTCTTC. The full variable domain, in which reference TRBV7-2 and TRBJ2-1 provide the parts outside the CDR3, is GAGVSQSPSNKVTEKGKDVELRCDPISGHTALYWYRQSLGQGLEFLIYFQGNSAPDKSGLPSDRFSAERTGGSVSTLTIQRTQQEDSAVYLCASRPLAPNEQFFGPGTRLTVL.

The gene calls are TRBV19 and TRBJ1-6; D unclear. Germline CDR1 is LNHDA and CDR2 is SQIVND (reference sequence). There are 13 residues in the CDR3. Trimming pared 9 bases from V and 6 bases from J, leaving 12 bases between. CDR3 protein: CASREGINSPLHF. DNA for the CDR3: TGTGCCAGCCGGGAAGGGATTAATTCACCCCTCCACTTT.

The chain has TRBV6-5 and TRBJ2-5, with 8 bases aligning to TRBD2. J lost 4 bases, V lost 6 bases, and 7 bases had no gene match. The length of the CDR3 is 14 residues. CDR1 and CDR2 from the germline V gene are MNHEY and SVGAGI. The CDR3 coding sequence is TGTGCCAGCAGGGAAGCGGGAGTTATAGAGACCCAGTACTTC. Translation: CASREAGVIETQYF.

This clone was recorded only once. The CDR3 sequence: CAWSVLGNSPLHF. The CDR3 coding sequence is TGTGCCTGGAGTGTACTTGGTAATTCACCCCTCCACTTT. The chain links TRBV30 to TRBJ1-6; D not resolved. The CDR3 is 13 amino acids. Germline V gene sequence: CDR1 GTSNPN, CDR2 SVGIG (reference sequence). V was shortened by 0 bases and J by 6 bases, with 6 bases between the two germline ends.

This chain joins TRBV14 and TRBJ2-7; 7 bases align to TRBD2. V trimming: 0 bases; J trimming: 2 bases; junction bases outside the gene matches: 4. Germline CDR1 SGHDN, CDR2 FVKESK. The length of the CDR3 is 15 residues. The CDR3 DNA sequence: TGTGCCAGCAGCCAAGATGGGGGGGGACCCTACGAGCAGTACTTC. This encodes CASSQDGGGPYEQYF.

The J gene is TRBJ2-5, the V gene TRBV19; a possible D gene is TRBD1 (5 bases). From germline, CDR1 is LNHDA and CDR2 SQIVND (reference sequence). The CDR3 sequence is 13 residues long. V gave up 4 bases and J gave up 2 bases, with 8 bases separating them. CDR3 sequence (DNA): TGTGCCAGTAGTAAGGGGCAACAAGAGACCCAGTACTTC. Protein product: CASSKGQQETQYF.

The CDR3 protein is CSAEGGAGSSYNEQFF. CDR3 nucleotides: TGCAGCGCTGAGGGCGGGGCCGGGAGCTCCTACAATGAGCAGTTCTTC. The gene calls are TRBV29-1 and TRBJ2-1; D might be TRBD2 (6 bases). Trimming cost V 7 bases and J 0 bases, with 19 bases left between them. The CDR3 is 16 residues long. Germline V gene data show CDR1 as SQVTM and CDR2 as ANQGSEA.

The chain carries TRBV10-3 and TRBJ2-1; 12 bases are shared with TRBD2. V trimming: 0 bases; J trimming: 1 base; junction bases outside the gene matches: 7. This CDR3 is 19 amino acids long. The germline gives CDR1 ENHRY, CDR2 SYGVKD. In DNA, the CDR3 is TGTGCCATCAGTGAGTCCGGACTAGCGGGAAGAGAATCCTACAATGAGCAGTTCTTC. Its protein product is CAISESGLAGRESYNEQFF.

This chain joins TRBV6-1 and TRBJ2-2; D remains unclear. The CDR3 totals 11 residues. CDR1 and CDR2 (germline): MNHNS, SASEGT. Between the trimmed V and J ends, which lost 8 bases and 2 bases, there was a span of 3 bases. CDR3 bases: TGTGCCAGCTCTAACACCGGGGAGCTGTTTTTT. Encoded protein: CASSNTGELFF.